This is a list of T cell receptor beta chains from one sample in a study of OX40 agonist ivuxolimab in advanced cancers. This table comes from immunoSEQ multiplex PCR, and its TCRdb copy is limited to in-frame clones, with some not included. Of tens of thousands of clones in the sample, roughly 84% were seen once. Sequencing was performed on CD4+ or CD8+ T cells sorted from blood, taken in a trial of the OX40 agonist ivuxolimab. The receptor source for this set is an adult with an advanced solid tumor such as melanoma, head and neck, liver or kidney cancer. Each CDR3 is given with its conserved first and last residue. A D gene is named only where the DNA matches it firmly. Clone size is shown for a subset of rows, as once, few, many or a class of expanded clone.

j_gene	abundance	v_gene	d_gene	CDR3nt	CDR3aa
TRBJ2-6	.	TRBV10-3	.	TGTGCCATCAGTGAGGGGATAGAAAACTCTGGGGCCAACGTCCTGACTTTC	CAISEGIENSGANVLTF
TRBJ2-3	.	TRBV18	.	TGTGCCAGCTCCCCGAGAAGGGGGGGCAGCACAGATACGCAGTATTTT	CASSPRRGGSTDTQYF
TRBJ1-3	once	TRBV9	.	TGTGCCAGCAGCGTAGTCTCGGGCCTCTCTGGAAACACCATATATTTT	CASSVVSGLSGNTIYF
TRBJ1-5	.	TRBV6-6	.	TGTGCCAGCAGTTACTCCCCGTATCAGCCCCAGCATTTT	CASSYSPYQPQHF
TRBJ2-3	.	TRBV7-9	.	TGTGCCAGCAGCTTAGAAGGGCTAGGAAGGTCGCAGTATTTT	CASSLEGLGRSQYF
TRBJ2-1	.	TRBV7-7	.	TGTGCTAGCAGCTCCCCCACAGGGTTGGCATACAATGAGCAGTTCTTC	CASSSPTGLAYNEQFF
TRBJ1-3	.	TRBV4-1	.	TGCGCCAGCAGCCAGTCCCTCGGAGGGGCTGGAAACACCATATATTTT	CASSQSLGGAGNTIYF
TRBJ1-6	.	TRBV30	TRBD1	TGTGCCGGACAGGGGGCCTATAATTCACCCCTCCACTTT	CAGQGAYNSPLHF
TRBJ2-6	.	TRBV12-5	.	TGTGCTAGTGGTTTGGTACTAACAGGGACTGGGGCCAACGTCCTGACTTTC	CASGLVLTGTGANVLTF
TRBJ2-5	.	TRBV5-1	TRBD2	TGCGCCAGCAGCTTGGCCGGTAGCGGGGGCCCCTCTCAAGAGACCCAGTACTTC	CASSLAGSGGPSQETQYF
TRBJ2-1	.	TRBV7-2	TRBD2	TGTGCCAGCAGCTTAGTAGGCGGGGGGGCTAAGAATGAGCAGTTCTTC	CASSLVGGGAKNEQFF